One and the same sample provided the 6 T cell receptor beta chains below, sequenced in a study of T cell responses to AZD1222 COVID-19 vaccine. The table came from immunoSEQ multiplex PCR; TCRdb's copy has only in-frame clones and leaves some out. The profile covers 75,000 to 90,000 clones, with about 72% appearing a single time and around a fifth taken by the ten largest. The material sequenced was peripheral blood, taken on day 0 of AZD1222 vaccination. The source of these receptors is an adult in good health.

CDR3 residues: CASSPRGTSGSTSNEQFF. The CDR3 bases are TGTGCCAGCTCACCAAGGGGGACTAGCGGGAGTACATCCAATGAGCAGTTCTTC. The chain joins TRBV18 to TRBJ2-1; 14 bases match TRBD2. J was trimmed by 6 bases and V by 2 bases; bases with no gene match: 9. Looked up from germline, CDR1 is KGHSH and CDR2 is LQKENI. The CDR3 extends over 18 amino acids.

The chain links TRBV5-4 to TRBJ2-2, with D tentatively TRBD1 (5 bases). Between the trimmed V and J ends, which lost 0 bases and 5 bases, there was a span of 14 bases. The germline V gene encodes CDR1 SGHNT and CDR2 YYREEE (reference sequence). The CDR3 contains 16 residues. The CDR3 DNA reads TGTGCCAGCAGCTTGGGGATGGGGTCAGGGACCGGGGAGCTGTTTTTT. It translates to CASSLGMGSGTGELFF.

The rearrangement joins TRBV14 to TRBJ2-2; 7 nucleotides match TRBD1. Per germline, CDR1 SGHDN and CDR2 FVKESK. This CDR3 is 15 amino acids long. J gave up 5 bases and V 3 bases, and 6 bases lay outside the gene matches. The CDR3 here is CASSHLTGVTGELFF. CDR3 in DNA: TGTGCCAGCAGCCATCTTACAGGGGTTACCGGGGAGCTGTTTTTT.

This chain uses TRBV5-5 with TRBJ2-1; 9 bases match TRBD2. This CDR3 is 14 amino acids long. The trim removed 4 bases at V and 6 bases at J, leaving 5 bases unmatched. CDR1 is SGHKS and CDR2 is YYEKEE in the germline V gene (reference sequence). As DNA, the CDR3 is TGTGCCAGCAGCCCGGGACTAGCCCCCAATGAGCAGTTCTTC. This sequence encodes CASSPGLAPNEQFF.

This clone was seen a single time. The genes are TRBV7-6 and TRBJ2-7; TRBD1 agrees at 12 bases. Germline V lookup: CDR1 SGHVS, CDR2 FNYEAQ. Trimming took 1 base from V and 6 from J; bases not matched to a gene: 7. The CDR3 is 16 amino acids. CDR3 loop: CASSLVLGTGGGEQYF. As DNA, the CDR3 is TGTGCCAGCAGCTTAGTATTAGGGACAGGGGGCGGCGAGCAGTACTTC.

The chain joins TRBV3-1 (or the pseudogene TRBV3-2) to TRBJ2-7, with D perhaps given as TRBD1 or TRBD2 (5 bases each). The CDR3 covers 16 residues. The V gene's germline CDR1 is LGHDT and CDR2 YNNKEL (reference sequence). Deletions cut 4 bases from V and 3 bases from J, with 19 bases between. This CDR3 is CASSPPPGTELYEQYF. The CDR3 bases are TGTGCCAGCAGCCCTCCCCCAGGGACCGAGCTCTACGAGCAGTACTTC.